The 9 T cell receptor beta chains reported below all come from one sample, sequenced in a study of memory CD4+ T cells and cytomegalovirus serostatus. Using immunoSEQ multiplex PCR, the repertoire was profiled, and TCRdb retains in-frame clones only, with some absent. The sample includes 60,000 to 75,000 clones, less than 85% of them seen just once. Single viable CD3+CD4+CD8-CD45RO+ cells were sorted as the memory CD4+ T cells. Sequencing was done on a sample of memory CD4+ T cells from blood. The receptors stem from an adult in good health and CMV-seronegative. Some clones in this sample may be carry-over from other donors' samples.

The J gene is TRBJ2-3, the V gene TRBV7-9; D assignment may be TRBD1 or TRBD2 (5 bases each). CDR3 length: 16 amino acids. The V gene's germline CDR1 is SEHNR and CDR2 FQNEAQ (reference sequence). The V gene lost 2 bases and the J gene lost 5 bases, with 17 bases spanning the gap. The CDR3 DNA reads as TGTGCCAGCAGCTTACACCGGGGCCGTCCAGGAGATACGCAGTATTTT. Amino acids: CASSLHRGRPGDTQYF. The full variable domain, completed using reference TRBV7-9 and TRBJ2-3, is DTGVSQNPRHKITKRGQNVTFRCDPISEHNRLYWYRQTLGQGPEFLTYFQNEAQLEKSRLLSDRFSAERPKGSFSTLEIQRTEQGDSAMYLCASSLHRGRPGDTQYFGPGTRLTVL.

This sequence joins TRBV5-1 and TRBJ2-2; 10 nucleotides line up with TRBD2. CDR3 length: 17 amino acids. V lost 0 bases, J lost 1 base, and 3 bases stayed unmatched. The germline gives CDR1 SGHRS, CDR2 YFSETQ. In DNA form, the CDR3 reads TGCGCCAGCAGCTTGGCTAGCGGGGGAGAGAACACCGGGGAGCTGTTTTTT. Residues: CASSLASGGENTGELFF. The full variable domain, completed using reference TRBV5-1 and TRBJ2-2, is KAGVTQTPRYLIKTRGQQVTLSCSPISGHRSVSWYQQTPGQGLQFLFEYFSETQRNKGNFPGRFSGRQFSNSRSEMNVSTLELGDSALYLCASSLASGGENTGELFFGEGSRLTVL.

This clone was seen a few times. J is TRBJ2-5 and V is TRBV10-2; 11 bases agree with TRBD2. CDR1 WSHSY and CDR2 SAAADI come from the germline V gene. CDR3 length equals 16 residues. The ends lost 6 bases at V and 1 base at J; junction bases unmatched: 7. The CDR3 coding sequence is TGCGCCAGCAGGAAGACTAGCGGGGCGGTCCAAGAGACCCAGTACTTC. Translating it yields CASRKTSGAVQETQYF.

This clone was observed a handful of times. CDR3 amino acids: CASGQGFYEQYF. Written as DNA, the CDR3 is TGTGCTAGTGGACAGGGGTTCTACGAGCAGTACTTC. The chain carries TRBV12-5 and TRBJ2-7, with 7 nucleotides matching TRBD1. Germline CDR1 is LGHNT and CDR2 is FRNRAP. CDR3 size: 12 residues. Germline trimming cut 6 bases from V and 3 bases from J; bases unmatched to any gene: 2.

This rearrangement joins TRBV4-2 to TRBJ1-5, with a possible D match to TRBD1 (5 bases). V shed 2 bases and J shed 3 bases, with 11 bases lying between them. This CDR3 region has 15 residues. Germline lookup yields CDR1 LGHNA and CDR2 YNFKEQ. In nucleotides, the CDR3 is TGTGCCAGCAGCCAACGGCAGGGTATCAATCAGCCCCAGCATTTT. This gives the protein CASSQRQGINQPQHF.

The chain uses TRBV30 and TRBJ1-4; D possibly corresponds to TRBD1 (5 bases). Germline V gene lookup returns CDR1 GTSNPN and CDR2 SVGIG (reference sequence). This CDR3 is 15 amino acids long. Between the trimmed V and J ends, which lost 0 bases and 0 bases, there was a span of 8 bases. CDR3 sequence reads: CAWSVGTATNEKLFF. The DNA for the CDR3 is TGTGCCTGGAGTGTCGGGACTGCAACTAATGAAAAACTGTTTTTT.

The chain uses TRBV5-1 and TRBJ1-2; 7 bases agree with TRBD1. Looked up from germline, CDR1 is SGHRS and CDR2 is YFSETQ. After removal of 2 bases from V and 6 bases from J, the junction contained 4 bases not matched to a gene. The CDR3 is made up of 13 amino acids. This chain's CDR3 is CASSFGTDNGYTF. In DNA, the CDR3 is TGCGCCAGCAGCTTCGGGACAGATAATGGCTACACCTTC.

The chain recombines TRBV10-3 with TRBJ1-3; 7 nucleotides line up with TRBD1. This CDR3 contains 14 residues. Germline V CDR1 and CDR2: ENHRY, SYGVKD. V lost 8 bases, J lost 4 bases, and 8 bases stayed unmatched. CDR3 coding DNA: TGTGCCATCTCCGGGACAGAGAGAGGAAACACCATATATTTT. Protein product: CAISGTERGNTIYF.

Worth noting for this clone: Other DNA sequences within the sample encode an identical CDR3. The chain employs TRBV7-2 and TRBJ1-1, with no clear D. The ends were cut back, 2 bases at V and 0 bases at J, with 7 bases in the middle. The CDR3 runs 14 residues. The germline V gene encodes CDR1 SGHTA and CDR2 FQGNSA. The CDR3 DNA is TGTGCCAGCAGCTTACTGATGCTGAACACTGAAGCTTTCTTT. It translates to CASSLLMLNTEAFF.